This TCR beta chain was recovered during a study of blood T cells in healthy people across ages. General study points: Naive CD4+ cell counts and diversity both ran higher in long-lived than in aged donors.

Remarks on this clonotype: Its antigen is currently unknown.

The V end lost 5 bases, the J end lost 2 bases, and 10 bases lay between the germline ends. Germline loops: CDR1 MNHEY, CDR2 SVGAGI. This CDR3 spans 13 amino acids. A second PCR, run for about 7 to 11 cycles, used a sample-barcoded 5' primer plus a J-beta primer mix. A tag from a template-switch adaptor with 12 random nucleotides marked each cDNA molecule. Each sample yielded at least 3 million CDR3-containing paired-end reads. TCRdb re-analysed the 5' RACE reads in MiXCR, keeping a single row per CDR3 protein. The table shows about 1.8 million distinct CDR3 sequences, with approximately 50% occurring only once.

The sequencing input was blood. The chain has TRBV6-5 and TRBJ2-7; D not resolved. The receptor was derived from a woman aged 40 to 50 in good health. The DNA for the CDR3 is TGTGCCAGCAGTGACGGTAGCACCTACGAGCAGTACTTC. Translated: CASSDGSTYEQYF.